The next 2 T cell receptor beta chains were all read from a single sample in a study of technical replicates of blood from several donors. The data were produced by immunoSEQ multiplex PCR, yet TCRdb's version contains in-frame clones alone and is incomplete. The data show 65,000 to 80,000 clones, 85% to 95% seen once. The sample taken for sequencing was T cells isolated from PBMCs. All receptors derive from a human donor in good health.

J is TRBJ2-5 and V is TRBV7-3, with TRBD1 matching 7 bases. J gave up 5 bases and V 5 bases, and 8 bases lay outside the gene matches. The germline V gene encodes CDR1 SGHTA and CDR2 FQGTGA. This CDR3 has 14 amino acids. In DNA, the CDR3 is TGTGCCAGCAGCCCCCAGACAGGGCGGGAGACCCAGTACTTC. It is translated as CASSPQTGRETQYF.

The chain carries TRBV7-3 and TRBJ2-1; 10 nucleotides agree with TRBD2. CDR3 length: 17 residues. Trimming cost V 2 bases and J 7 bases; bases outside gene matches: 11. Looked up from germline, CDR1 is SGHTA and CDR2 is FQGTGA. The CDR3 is CASSLVPGASGSNEQFF. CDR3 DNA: TGTGCCAGCAGCTTAGTCCCAGGGGCTAGCGGGAGTAATGAGCAGTTCTTC.